The 24 T cell receptor beta chains listed next were all sequenced from one sample in a study of cytomegalovirus exposure and HLA in healthy donors. PCR primers comprised 60 Vbeta and 13 Jbeta primers. Sequenced by immunoSEQ multiplex PCR; TCRdb stores in-frame clones only, minus some. The table shows over 85,000 clones, with roughly 79% occurring only once. The sequencing sample was made of PBMCs. The receptors here all came from a woman aged 40-49 years in good health and CMV-seronegative.

The gene calls are TRBV19 and TRBJ1-2; D is unclear. Trimming removed 4 bases from V and 6 bases from J, with 12 bases in between. The CDR3 consists of 13 residues. From germline, CDR1 is LNHDA and CDR2 SQIVND (reference sequence). The CDR3, as DNA: TGTGCCAGTAGTAGGAGGGCGTCTGATGGCTACACCTTC. This translates into CASSRRASDGYTF.

The rearrangement uses TRBV5-6 and TRBJ2-5, with D perhaps TRBD1 (7 bases). The germline CDR1 and CDR2 sequences are SGHDT and YYEEEE. Deletions cut 2 bases from V and 4 bases from J, with 12 bases between. The CDR3 loop spans 14 amino acids. The CDR3 DNA reads as TGTGCCAGCAGCTTCCAGGGGGGACGAGAGACCCAGTACTTC. It codes for CASSFQGGRETQYF.

The J gene is TRBJ1-2, the V gene TRBV7-8, with 9 bases matching TRBD1. Germline V gives CDR1 SGHVS, CDR2 FQNEAQ. This CDR3 comprises 16 residues. V lost 5 bases and J lost 4; bases outside the gene matches: 11. CDR3 amino acids: CASSPSDRGSRYGYTF. The CDR3 DNA follows: TGTGCCAGCAGCCCCTCGGACAGGGGAAGTCGCTATGGCTACACCTTC.

This clone was detected only once. V usage is TRBV5-4 and J usage is TRBJ1-2, with 7 positions matching TRBD1. The CDR3 has 14 amino acids. Per germline, CDR1 SGHNT and CDR2 YYREEE (reference sequence). J was trimmed by 2 bases and V by 4 bases; bases with no gene match: 5. This CDR3 is CASSRQGFNYGYTF. Written as DNA, the CDR3 is TGTGCCAGCAGCCGACAGGGCTTCAACTATGGCTACACCTTC.

This sequence joins TRBV12-5 and TRBJ1-2; D call uncertain. This CDR3 has 18 residues. With 0 bases removed from V and 7 bases from J, the gap between germline ends came to 24 bases. In germline, CDR1 is LGHNT, CDR2 FRNRAP. CDR3 in amino acids: CASGLVTTRGSSFGGYTF. In DNA, the CDR3 is TGTGCTAGTGGTTTGGTGACGACACGGGGTAGCTCGTTCGGTGGCTACACCTTC.

V usage is TRBV7-2 and J usage is TRBJ2-5; 11 positions agree with TRBD2. This CDR3 is 16 amino acids long. With 5 bases clipped from V and 0 bases from J, the junction kept 5 bases outside the gene matches. The V gene's germline CDR1 is SGHTA and CDR2 FQGNSA. In DNA form, the CDR3 reads TGTGCCAGCAGCCACACTAGCGGGAGAAACCAAGAGACCCAGTACTTC. Translated, it gives CASSHTSGRNQETQYF.

V is TRBV5-1 and J is TRBJ2-1; 8 positions match TRBD1. Per germline, CDR1 SGHRS and CDR2 YFSETQ. Trimming cost V 0 bases and J 2 bases; bases outside gene matches: 1. The CDR3 is made up of 15 amino acids. The CDR3 nucleotides read TGCGCCAGCAGCTTGGGACAGGGGCCCTACAATGAGCAGTTCTTC. The encoded protein is CASSLGQGPYNEQFF.

The V call is TRBV7-2, the J call TRBJ1-1; D ambiguous. Deletions cut 2 bases from V and 0 bases from J, with 7 bases between. Germline V gene lookup returns CDR1 SGHTA and CDR2 FQGNSA. The CDR3 extends over 14 amino acids. This chain's CDR3 is CASSLTHMNTEAFF. The CDR3, as DNA: TGTGCCAGCAGCTTAACCCACATGAACACTGAAGCTTTCTTT.

The genes are TRBV4-3 and TRBJ1-1, with a weak D call TRBD1 (6 bases). The CDR3 covers 16 residues. V was shortened by 0 bases and J by 4 bases, with 15 bases between the two germline ends. Germline CDR1 is LGHNA and CDR2 is YSLEER. CDR3 in amino acids: CASSQDAPLRGTEAFF. CDR3 nucleotides: TGCGCCAGCAGCCAAGATGCCCCCCTCAGGGGCACTGAAGCTTTCTTT.

The chain employs TRBV5-4 and TRBJ2-1; TRBD2 matches 8 bases. From germline, CDR1 is SGHNT and CDR2 YYREEE (reference sequence). V was pared by 0 bases and J by 10 bases, with 6 bases of the junction left unmatched. This CDR3 region has 14 residues. CDR3 region: CASSLEAGAHEQFF. Here the CDR3 DNA reads TGTGCCAGCAGCTTGGAAGCGGGGGCCCACGAGCAGTTCTTC.

The chain links TRBV7-9 to TRBJ2-5, with D unclear. The CDR3 length is 14 residues. Germline assignment: CDR1 SEHNR and CDR2 FQNEAQ (reference sequence). V lost 3 bases, J lost 5 bases, and 13 bases lay in between. This CDR3 is CASSFTDKRETQYF. DNA of the CDR3: TGTGCCAGCAGCTTCACAGACAAAAGGGAGACCCAGTACTTC.

The chain carries TRBV6-5 and TRBJ1-2, with 8 bases lining up with TRBD1. V shed 2 bases and J 7 bases; nucleotides not matched to a gene: 6. The V gene's germline CDR1 is MNHEY and CDR2 SVGAGI. The CDR3 runs to 14 residues. CDR3 bases: TGTGCCAGCAGTTACGACGGACAGGGTGGTGGCTACACCTTC. It codes for CASSYDGQGGGYTF.

J is TRBJ1-6 and V is TRBV7-9; D is ambiguous. The CDR3 has 15 amino acids. The germline V gene encodes CDR1 SEHNR and CDR2 FQNEAQ (reference sequence). The V and J ends lost 1 base and 9 bases respectively, with 13 bases between them. Written as DNA, the CDR3 is TGTGCCAGCAGCTTAGGTCACGGCGGCTTTTCACCCCTCCACTTT. This encodes CASSLGHGGFSPLHF.

V usage is TRBV4-3 and J usage is TRBJ1-4, with D possibly matching TRBD1 (6 bases). This CDR3 region has 16 residues. CDR1 is LGHNA and CDR2 is YSLEER in the germline V gene. V lost 0 bases to trimming and J lost 8 bases, with 16 bases between them. This CDR3 is CASSQDRGVGGEKLFF. In DNA form, the CDR3 reads TGCGCCAGCAGCCAAGATCGGGGGGTCGGGGGCGAAAAACTGTTTTTT.

This clone was counted between two and nine times. The V call is TRBV21-1, the J call TRBJ2-7; the table's D call TRBD1 went unverified against the DNA. TRBV21-1 is a recognized pseudogene. CDR3 length equals 14 residues. CDR3 coding DNA: TGTGCCAGCAGCTTCCAGGGGTTCGGCTACGAGCAGTACTTC. Protein: CASSFQGFGYEQYF.

The chain employs TRBV5-6 and TRBJ2-7; 9 bases match TRBD1. The CDR3 sequence is 16 residues long. The germline V gene encodes CDR1 SGHDT and CDR2 YYEEEE. The V gene end was trimmed by 6 bases and the J gene end by 3 bases; junction bases not matched to a gene: 13. This CDR3 reads CASTGNRGPPYYEQYF. Here the CDR3 DNA reads TGTGCCAGCACCGGAAACAGGGGGCCCCCGTACTACGAGCAGTACTTC. The full variable domain, completed using reference TRBV5-6 and TRBJ2-7, is DAGVTQSPTHLIKTRGQQVTLRCSPKSGHDTVSWYQQALGQGPQFIFQYYEEEERQRGNFPDRFSGHQFPNYSSELNVNALLLGDSALYLCASTGNRGPPYYEQYFGPGTRLTVT.

This chain uses TRBV27 with TRBJ2-5, with 12 bases identical to TRBD2. The CDR3 is 17 amino acids. The trim removed 2 bases at V and 0 bases at J, leaving 4 bases unmatched. Germline V gene data show CDR1 as MNHEY and CDR2 as SMNVEV (reference sequence). In DNA, the CDR3 is TGTGCCAGCAGTTTACGTCTAGCGGGGGGGTACCAAGAGACCCAGTACTTC. Translation gives CASSLRLAGGYQETQYF.

To note about this clone: In the same sample, other DNA sequences code for this CDR3. The chain recombines TRBV5-4 with TRBJ2-2; TRBD1 is a possible D gene (5 bases). Germline-derived CDR1 and CDR2 are SGHNT and YYREEE (reference sequence). This CDR3 has 13 residues. V was cut by 2 bases and J by 6 bases, with 8 bases left in between. The CDR3 DNA reads TGTGCCAGCAGCTTTACAGGTTCCGGGGAGCTGTTTTTT. It specifies CASSFTGSGELFF.

The genes are TRBV7-9 and TRBJ2-1; TRBD1 might be the D (6 bases). Germline loops: CDR1 SEHNR, CDR2 FQNEAQ (reference sequence). Trimming left V 1 base short and J 5 bases short, with 12 bases between. The CDR3 consists of 15 residues. CDR3: CASSLGTGKDNEQFF. In DNA, the CDR3 is TGTGCCAGCAGCTTAGGCACAGGGAAAGACAATGAGCAGTTCTTC.

This clone was seen a single time. The genes are TRBV29-1 and TRBJ2-3; D is uncertain. The CDR3 is 13 amino acids. The V and J ends lost 3 bases and 1 base respectively, with 8 bases between them. CDR1 is SQVTM, CDR2 ANQGSEA, per germline. CDR3 loop: CSVDRSGTDTQYF. Written as DNA, the CDR3 is TGCAGCGTTGACAGGTCGGGCACAGATACGCAGTATTTT.

The chain uses TRBV5-5 and TRBJ1-5; D possibly corresponds to TRBD1 (5 bases). The CDR3 extends over 14 amino acids. Germline V gene sequence: CDR1 SGHKS, CDR2 YYEKEE (reference sequence). Trimming pared 4 bases from V and 0 bases from J, leaving 8 bases between. The CDR3 is CASSDQGSNQPQHF. The CDR3 bases are TGTGCCAGCAGCGATCAGGGTAGCAATCAGCCCCAGCATTTT.

This chain connects TRBV5-4 to TRBJ2-7; D perhaps matches TRBD2 (6 bases). CDR3 length equals 14 residues. Trimming took 4 bases from V and 7 from J, leaving 18 bases between them. Germline assignment: CDR1 SGHNT and CDR2 YYREEE (reference sequence). CDR3 sequence: CASSIGTSGMEQYF. In nucleotides, the CDR3 is TGTGCCAGCAGCATCGGGACTTCGGGGATGGAGCAGTACTTC.

The rearrangement joins TRBV20-1 to TRBJ2-1; TRBD1 might be the D (5 bases). Germline CDR1 DFQATT, CDR2 SNEGSKA (reference sequence). V was shortened by 7 bases and J by 5 bases, with 9 bases between the two germline ends. The length of the CDR3 is 11 residues. CDR3 loop: CSGPQDNEQFF. CDR3 coding DNA: TGCAGTGGGCCACAGGACAATGAGCAGTTCTTC.

This clone has only one observation. This sequence joins TRBV7-3 and TRBJ2-5; D remains unclear. The CDR3 has 13 residues. Per the germline V gene, CDR1 is SGHTA and CDR2 is FQGTGA. The V end was cut by 1 base, the J end by 5 bases, with 8 bases between. The CDR3 region is CASSLRQWETQYF. The CDR3 nucleotides are TGTGCCAGCAGCTTAAGACAATGGGAGACCCAGTACTTC.